This T cell receptor (beta chain) was identified in a study of OX40 agonist ivuxolimab in advanced cancers. Overall study: Hepatocellular carcinoma, melanoma, renal cell or head and neck cancer was diagnosed in the dose-escalation patients.

The assay was immunoSEQ multiplex PCR, and TCRdb's table has in-frame clones only and misses some. The data hold about 48,000 clones, with approximately 86% observed a single time. The germline CDR1 and CDR2 sequences are MNHEY and SVGAGI. V lost 0 bases to trimming and J lost 9 bases, with 14 bases between them. This CDR3 spans 15 amino acids. The sequencing here drew on CD4+ or CD8+ T cells sorted from blood, taken in a trial of the OX40 agonist ivuxolimab. The rearrangement links TRBV6-5 to TRBJ2-2; D is possibly TRBD1 or TRBD2 (5 bases each). This receptor was identified in an adult with an advanced solid tumor such as melanoma, head and neck, liver or kidney cancer. DNA for the CDR3: TGTGCCAGCAGTTACTCGAACCGGGGCCGGCGGGAGCTGTTTTTT. Protein sequence: CASSYSNRGRRELFF.